This paragraph reports one T cell receptor (beta chain). CDR1 and CDR2 from the germline V gene are DFQATT and SNEGSKA (reference sequence). The CDR3 runs to 14 residues. The source of the sample is a study of blood T cells in healthy people across ages. A sample-barcoded 5' primer and a J-beta primer mix were used in a second PCR of roughly 7 to 12 cycles. TCRdb used MiXCR to reprocess the 5' RACE reads, holding one entry per CDR3 protein. There are about 1 million distinct CDR3 sequences in the sample; 35% to 55% occur only once, and 18% lies in the top ten. The source of this sequence is a woman aged 55 to 70 in good health. The chain uses TRBV20-1 and TRBJ2-7; 9 bases fit TRBD2. The DNA end favors TRBJ2-5, so the J call may be wrong. The sample taken for sequencing was blood. The chain's CDR3 is CSAGSSGIEETQYF. Here the CDR3 DNA reads TGCAGTGCTGGCTCTAGCGGGATTGAAGAGACCCAGTACTTC.